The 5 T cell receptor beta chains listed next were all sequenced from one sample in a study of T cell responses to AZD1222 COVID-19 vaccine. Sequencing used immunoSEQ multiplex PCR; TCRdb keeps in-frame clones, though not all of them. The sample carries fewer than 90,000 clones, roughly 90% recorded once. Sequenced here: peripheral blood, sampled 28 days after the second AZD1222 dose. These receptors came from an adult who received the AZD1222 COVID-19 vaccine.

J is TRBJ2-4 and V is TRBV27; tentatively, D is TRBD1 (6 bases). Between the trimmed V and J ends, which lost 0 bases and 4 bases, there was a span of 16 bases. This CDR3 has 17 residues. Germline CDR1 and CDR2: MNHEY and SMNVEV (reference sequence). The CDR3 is CASSLSTDRYGKNIQYF. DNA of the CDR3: TGTGCCAGCAGTTTATCGACAGACAGGTACGGAAAAAACATTCAGTACTTC.

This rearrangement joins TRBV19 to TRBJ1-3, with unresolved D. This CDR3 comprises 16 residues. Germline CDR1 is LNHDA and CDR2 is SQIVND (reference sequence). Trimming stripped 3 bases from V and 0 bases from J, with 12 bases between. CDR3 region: CASSIDGYTSGNTIYF. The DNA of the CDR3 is TGTGCCAGTAGTATCGACGGGTATACCTCTGGAAACACCATATATTTT.

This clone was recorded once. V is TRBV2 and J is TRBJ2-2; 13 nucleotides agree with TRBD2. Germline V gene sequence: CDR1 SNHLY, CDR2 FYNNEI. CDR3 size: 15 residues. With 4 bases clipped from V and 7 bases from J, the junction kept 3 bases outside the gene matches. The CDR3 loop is CASSGTSGSIGELFF. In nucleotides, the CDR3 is TGTGCCAGCAGTGGGACTAGCGGGAGTATCGGGGAGCTGTTTTTT.

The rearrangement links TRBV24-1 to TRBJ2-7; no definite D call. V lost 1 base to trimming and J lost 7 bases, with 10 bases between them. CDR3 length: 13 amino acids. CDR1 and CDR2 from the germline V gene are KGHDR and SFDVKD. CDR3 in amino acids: CATSDLLTGEQYF. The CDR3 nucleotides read TGTGCCACCAGTGATTTATTGACCGGGGAGCAGTACTTC.

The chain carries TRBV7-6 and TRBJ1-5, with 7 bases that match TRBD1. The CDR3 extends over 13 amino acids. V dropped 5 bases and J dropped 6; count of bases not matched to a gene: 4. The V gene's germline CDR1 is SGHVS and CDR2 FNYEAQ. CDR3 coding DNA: TGTGCCAGCAGCCCAGGGGGTCGTCAGCCCCAGCATTTT. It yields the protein CASSPGGRQPQHF.